The entry that follows covers one T cell receptor beta chain sequence. The target antigen is unknown. The data derive from a study of T-cell memory formation after mild COVID-19. The wider study: Largely donor-specific TCR clusters were found.

V lost 6 bases and J 2 bases, leaving 20 bases between the germline ends. The CDR3 sequence is 16 residues long. CDR1 and CDR2 from the germline V gene are DFQATT and SNEGSKA (reference sequence). The study's findings and limits: While clones contracting from day 15 to 85 were balanced between CD4 and CD8, later expanders leaned CD4+. Mostly located in CM and EM were contracting CD4+ clones, with contracting CD8+ clones located in EMRA. Prior to infection, memory already included some responding clones, suggesting cross-reactive memory joined.

TCRdb passed the 5' RACE reads through MiXCR, listing each CDR3 protein once. The sample yields about 310,000 distinct CDR3 sequences, roughly a fifth seen once. Sequencing was done on a sample of PBMCs or a T cell subset sorted from them (not recorded which). The V gene is TRBV20-1, the J gene TRBJ1-5, with a tentative D call TRBD1 (6 bases). This TCR was sampled from a man in his late teens or twenties who had mild COVID-19 (a few samples of this study predate the infection). Cell type and time point are not known. The DNA of the CDR3 is TGCAGTGCCTCAACCTGGGGGGCTCGAGGCAATCAGCCCCAGCATTTT. Its protein product is CSASTWGARGNQPQHF.